The clone carrying this TCR beta chain was picked up many times. This entry is derived from a study of blood T cell repertoires in COVID-19. Study summary: Whether acute or convalescent, the COVID-19 samples came from the United States, Italy and Spain. From T cells, B-cell-depleted T cells, or PBMCs came the material, which was cDNA or gDNA.

With 7 bases removed from V and 5 bases from J, the gap between germline ends came to 15 bases. This CDR3 is built from 14 residues. Germline lookup yields CDR1 MNHEY and CDR2 SVGAGI. Original processing methods: For nucleated cells, counts were estimated from reference gene primer amplification. Profiled with immunoSEQ multiplex PCR; TCRdb holds only in-frame clones, not every one. For V, J and clone size, that table is used; D and trimming come from the DNA. The sample has some 340,000 clones; around 85% are singletons. The sequence came from a woman under 30 with acute or convalescent COVID-19. The sample comprised peripheral blood. V and J are TRBV6-5 and TRBJ1-5, with a tentative D call TRBD1 (6 bases). The CDR3 sequence is CASTSRGGHQPQHF. CDR3 DNA: TGTGCCAGCACCTCCCGGGGGGGGCATCAGCCCCAGCATTTT.